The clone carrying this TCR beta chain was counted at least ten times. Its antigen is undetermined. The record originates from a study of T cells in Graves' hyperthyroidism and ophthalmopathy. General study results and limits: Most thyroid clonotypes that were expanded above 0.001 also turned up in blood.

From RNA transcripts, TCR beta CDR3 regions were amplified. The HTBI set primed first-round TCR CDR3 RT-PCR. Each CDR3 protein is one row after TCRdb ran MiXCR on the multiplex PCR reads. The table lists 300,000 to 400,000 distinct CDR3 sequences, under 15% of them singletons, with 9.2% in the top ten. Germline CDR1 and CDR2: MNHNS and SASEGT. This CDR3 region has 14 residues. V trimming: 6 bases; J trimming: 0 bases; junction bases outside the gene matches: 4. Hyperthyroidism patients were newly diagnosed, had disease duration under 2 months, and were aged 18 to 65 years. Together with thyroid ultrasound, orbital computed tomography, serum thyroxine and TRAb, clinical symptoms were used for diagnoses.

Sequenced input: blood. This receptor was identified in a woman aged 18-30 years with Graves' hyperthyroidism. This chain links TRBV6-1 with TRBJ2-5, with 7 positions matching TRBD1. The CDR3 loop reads CASRIQGNQETQYF. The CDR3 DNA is TGTGCCAGCAGAATACAGGGGAACCAAGAGACCCAGTACTTC.